This T cell receptor (beta chain) comes out of a study of blood T cells in healthy people across ages (dated by TCRdb to about 2015). At the level of the whole study: In model experiments, template switching captured roughly one uniquely barcoded TCR beta cDNA molecule for every two T cells. To avoid experimental bias, donors of different ages were randomly spread across the sequencing lanes. To track age-related changes in TCR beta repertoire diversity, the study relied on deep sequencing normalized with unique cDNA molecular identifiers. The study analyzed two additional independent replicas of 1 million unique cDNA reads from the same blood draw for two donors, one aged 18 to 29 and one aged 80 or older. Donors were grouped into four age groups: young (average 16 years), middle-aged (about 38), aged (around 56) and long-lived (just over 80). What the study reported, not specific to this receptor: The CMV infection status of donors was not known, potentially confounding age-related changes in expanded clonotypes. The percentage of naive T cells measured by flow cytometry correlated strongly with observed TCR beta diversity. Estimates of total diversity based on one million sequenced T cells were regarded as lower bounds and as underestimates. Conclusive comparison of naive and antigen-experienced compartments was prevented by the profiling of bulk unsorted PBMCs. Observed TCR beta diversity per million T cells fell roughly linearly with age, and a significant reduction was already apparent by age roughly 41. Compared with the aged group, the long-lived group had more naive CD4+ T cells, fewer expanded clones and increased TCR diversity, a pattern suggesting age selection.

Remarks on this clonotype: The antigen it recognizes is unknown. No quality values exist for individual bases; no much larger clone is one base distant.

Donors were 40 or so systemically healthy Caucasian individuals from Russia aged roughly 6 to 90 years. About 9.8 milliliters of peripheral blood were drawn from each donor into EDTA-treated Vacutainer tubes. Ficoll-Paque density-gradient centrifugation was used to isolate PBMCs, with at least 6 million obtained per sample. Trizol reagent was used to extract total RNA from the PBMCs, yielding at least 5 micrograms per sample. The percentages of naive CD45RAhigh/CD27high T cells were determined by flow cytometry on a PBMC aliquot from every donor. Libraries were constructed by 5' RACE. The sequencer listed for this sample is Illumina HiSeq 2500. A second PCR of about 7 to 12 cycles was run with a J-beta primer mix and a sample-barcoded 5' primer. A template-switch 5' adaptor carrying 12 random nucleotides introduced a unique molecular identifier onto each TCR beta cDNA molecule. At least 2.5 million CDR3-containing paired-end reads were obtained from each sample. First-strand cDNA was synthesized from all RNA with the Mint cDNA synthesis kit, primed by a TRBC-specific oligonucleotide. After uracil-DNA glycosylase treatment, a first 18-cycle PCR used universal primers M1SS and BC2_uni_R on all cDNA. Processing in the source paper ran as follows. Normalization of each sample was performed by random selection of 1 million high-quality reads, each carrying a distinct molecular identifier. Reads with shared molecular identifiers were discarded instead of being binned into consensus sequences. CDR3 identification, clonotype clustering and error correction used MiTCR with a Q25 quality threshold and the strictest error-elimination algorithm. A nonparametric unseen species model with Euler transformation was used to estimate a lower bound on total TCR beta diversity. TCRdb reran the public reads through fastp at Q25 and MiXCR, keeping productive beta chains. Each record represents a unique CDR3 protein, reported with the most common genes and DNA among its rows. These V and J calls rely on TCRdb rather than the paper's analysis. This sample has 850,000 to 1,100,000 distinct CDR3 sequences in its table, and 35% to 40% of those were observed once. Approximately 14% of the sample comes from the top ten.

The CDR3 goes from the cysteine to the phenylalanine over 17 residues. Of all the DNA, just the CDR3 is kept, 51 bases in frame from base 1. The V end loses 0 bases and the J end loses 4 bases, and a stretch of 18 bases separates them. CDR1 and CDR2, per the germline V gene, are LGHNA and YNFKEQ. Recombination connected TRBV4-2 to TRBJ1-1; matching of 5 bases hints at TRBD1 as the D gene. Material for sequencing was blood. The receptor was isolated from a young man in good health. For the CDR3, the sequence is CASSQDAWGTSRTEAFF. The DNA reads as follows: TGTGCCAGCAGCCAAGATGCGTGGGGGACGAGTCGCACTGAAGCTTTCTTT.